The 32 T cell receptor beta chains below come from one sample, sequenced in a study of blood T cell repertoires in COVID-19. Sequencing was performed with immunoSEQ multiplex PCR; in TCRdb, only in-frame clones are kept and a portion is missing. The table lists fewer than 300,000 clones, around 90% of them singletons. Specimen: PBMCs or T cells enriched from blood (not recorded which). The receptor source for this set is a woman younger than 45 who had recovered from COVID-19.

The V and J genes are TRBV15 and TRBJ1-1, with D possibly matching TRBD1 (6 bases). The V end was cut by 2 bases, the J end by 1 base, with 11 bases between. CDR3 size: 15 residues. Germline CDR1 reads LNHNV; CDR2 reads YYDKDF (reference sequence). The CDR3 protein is CATSRWDTANTEAFF. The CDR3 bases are TGTGCCACCAGCAGATGGGACACGGCGAACACTGAAGCTTTCTTT.

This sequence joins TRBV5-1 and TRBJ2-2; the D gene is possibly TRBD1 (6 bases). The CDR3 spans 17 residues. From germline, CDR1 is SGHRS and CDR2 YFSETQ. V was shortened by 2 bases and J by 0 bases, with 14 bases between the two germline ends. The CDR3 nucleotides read TGCGCCAGCAGCTTCCTCTCAGGGGTTGCGAACACCGGGGAGCTGTTTTTT. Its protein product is CASSFLSGVANTGELFF.

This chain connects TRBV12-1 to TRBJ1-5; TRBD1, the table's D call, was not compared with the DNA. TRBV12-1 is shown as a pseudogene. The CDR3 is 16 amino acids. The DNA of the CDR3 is TGTGCCAGCAGCTCATACAGGGAAACGAGCAATCAGCCCCAGCATTTT. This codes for CASSSYRETSNQPQHF.

In DNA, the CDR3 is TGTGCCAGCACCCTAAGACAGGGGTTATATGGCTACACCTTC. Its protein product is CASTLRQGLYGYTF. This chain links TRBV6-5 with TRBJ1-2; TRBD1 agrees at 8 bases. This CDR3 is built from 14 residues. CDR1 is MNHEY, CDR2 SVGAGI, per germline. V lost 7 bases, J lost 5 bases, and 9 bases stayed unmatched.

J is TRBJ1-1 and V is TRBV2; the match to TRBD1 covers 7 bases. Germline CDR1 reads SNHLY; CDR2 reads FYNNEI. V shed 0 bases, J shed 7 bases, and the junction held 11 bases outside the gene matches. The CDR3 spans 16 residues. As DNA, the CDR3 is TGTGCCAGCAGTGAAGCGCTTCGCGGGACAGACCATGAAGCTTTCTTT. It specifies CASSEALRGTDHEAFF. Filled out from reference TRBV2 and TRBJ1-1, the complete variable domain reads EPEVTQTPSHQVTQMGQEVILRCVPISNHLYFYWYRQILGQKVEFLVSFYNNEISEKSEIFDDQFSVERPDGSNFTLKIRSTKLEDSAMYFCASSEALRGTDHEAFFGQGTRLTVV.

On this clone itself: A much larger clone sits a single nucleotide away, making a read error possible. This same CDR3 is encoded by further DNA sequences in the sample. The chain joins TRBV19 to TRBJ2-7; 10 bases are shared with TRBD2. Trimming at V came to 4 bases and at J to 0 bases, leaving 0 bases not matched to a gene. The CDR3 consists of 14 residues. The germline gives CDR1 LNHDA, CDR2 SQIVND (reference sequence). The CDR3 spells CASSTSGSSYEQYF. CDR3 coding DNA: TGTGCCAGTAGTACTAGCGGGAGCTCCTACGAGCAGTACTTC.

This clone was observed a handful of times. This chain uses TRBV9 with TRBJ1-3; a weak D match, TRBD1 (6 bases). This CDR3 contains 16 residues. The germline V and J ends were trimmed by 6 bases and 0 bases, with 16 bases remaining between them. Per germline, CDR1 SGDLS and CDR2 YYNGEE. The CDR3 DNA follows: TGTGCCAGCACCTCTACCGGACAGATCTCTGGAAACACCATATATTTT. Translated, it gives CASTSTGQISGNTIYF.

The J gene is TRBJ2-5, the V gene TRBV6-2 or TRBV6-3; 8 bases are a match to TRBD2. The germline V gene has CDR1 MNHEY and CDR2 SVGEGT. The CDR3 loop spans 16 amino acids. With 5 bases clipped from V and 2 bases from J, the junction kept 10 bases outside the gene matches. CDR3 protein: CASSDIPGLGQETQYF. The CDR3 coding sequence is TGTGCCAGCAGTGACATCCCGGGACTAGGGCAAGAGACCCAGTACTTC.

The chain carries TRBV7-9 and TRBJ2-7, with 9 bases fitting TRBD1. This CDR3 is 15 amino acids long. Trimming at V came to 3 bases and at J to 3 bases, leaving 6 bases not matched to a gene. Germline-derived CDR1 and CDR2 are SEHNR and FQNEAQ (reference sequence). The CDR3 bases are TGTGCCAGCAGCTTTCCGACAGGGGGGGTCTACGAGCAGTACTTC. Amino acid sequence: CASSFPTGGVYEQYF.

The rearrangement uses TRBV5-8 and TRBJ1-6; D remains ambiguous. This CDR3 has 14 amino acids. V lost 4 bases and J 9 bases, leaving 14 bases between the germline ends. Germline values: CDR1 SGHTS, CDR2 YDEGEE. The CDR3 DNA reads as TGTGCCAGCAGCCCGAGGATTTCTAGTTCACCCCTCCACTTT. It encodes CASSPRISSSPLHF. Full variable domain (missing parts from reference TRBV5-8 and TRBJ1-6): EAGVTQSPTHLIKTRGQQATLRCSPISGHTSVYWYQQALGLGLQFLLWYDEGEERNRGNFPPRFSGRQFPNYSSELNVNALELEDSALYLCASSPRISSSPLHFGNGTRLTVT.

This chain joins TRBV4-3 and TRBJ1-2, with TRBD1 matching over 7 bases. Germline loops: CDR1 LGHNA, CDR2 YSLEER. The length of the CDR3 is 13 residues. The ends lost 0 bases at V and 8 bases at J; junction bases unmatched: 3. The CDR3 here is CASSQEGGRGYTF. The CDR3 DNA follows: TGCGCCAGCAGCCAAGAAGGGGGCCGGGGCTACACCTTC.

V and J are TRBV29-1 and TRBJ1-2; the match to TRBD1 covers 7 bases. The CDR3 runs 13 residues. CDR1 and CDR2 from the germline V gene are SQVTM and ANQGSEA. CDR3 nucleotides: TGCATGGCCCCCAGGGGGGATAACTATGGCTACACCTTC. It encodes CMAPRGDNYGYTF.

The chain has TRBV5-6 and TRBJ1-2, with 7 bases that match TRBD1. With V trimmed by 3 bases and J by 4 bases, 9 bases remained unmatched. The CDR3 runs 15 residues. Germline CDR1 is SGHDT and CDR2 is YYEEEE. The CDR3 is CASSSPGQPSYGYTF. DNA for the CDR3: TGTGCCAGCAGCTCTCCGGGACAGCCCTCCTATGGCTACACCTTC.

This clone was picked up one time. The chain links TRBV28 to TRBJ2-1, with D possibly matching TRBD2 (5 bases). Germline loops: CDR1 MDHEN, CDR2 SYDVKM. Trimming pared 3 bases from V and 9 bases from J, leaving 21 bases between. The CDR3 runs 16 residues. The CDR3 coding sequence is TGTGCCAGCAGTTTGGGAGTTTCCAGGCTCTCAAGTGAGCAGTTCTTC. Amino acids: CASSLGVSRLSSEQFF.

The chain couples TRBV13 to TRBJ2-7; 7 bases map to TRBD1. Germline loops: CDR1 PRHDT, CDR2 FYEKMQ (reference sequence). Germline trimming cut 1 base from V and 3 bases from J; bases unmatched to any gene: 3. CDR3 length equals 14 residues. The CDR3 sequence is CASSLVGDSYEQYF. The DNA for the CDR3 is TGTGCCAGCAGCTTAGTGGGGGACAGCTACGAGCAGTACTTC.

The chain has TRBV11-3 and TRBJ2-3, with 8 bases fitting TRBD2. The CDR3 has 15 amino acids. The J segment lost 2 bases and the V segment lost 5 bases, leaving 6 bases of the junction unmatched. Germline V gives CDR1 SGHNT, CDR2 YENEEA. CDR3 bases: TGTGCCAGCAGCCGTGGGACTAGTATCACAGATACGCAGTATTTT. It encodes CASSRGTSITDTQYF. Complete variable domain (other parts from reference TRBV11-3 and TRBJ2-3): EAGVVQSPRYKIIEKKQPVAFWCNPISGHNTLYWYLQNLGQGPELLIRYENEEAVDDSQLPKDRFSAERLKGVDSTLKIQPAELGDSAVYLCASSRGTSITDTQYFGPGTRLTVL.

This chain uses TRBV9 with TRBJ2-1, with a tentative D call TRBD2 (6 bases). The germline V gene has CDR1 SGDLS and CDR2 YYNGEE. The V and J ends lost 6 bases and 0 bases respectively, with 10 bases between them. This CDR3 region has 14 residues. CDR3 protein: CASTSSASYNEQFF. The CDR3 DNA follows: TGTGCCAGCACCTCTAGCGCCTCCTACAATGAGCAGTTCTTC.

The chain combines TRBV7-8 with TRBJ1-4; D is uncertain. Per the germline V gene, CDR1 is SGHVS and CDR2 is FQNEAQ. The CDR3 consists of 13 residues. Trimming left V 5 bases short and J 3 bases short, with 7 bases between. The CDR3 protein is CASSRTSNEKLFF. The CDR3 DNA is TGTGCCAGCAGCCGGACTTCTAATGAAAAACTGTTTTTT.

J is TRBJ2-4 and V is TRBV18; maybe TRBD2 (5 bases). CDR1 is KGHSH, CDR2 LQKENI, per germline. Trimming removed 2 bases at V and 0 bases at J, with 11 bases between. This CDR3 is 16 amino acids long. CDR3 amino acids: CASSPITGVAKNIQYF. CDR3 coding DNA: TGTGCCAGCTCACCAATTACCGGGGTAGCCAAAAACATTCAGTACTTC.

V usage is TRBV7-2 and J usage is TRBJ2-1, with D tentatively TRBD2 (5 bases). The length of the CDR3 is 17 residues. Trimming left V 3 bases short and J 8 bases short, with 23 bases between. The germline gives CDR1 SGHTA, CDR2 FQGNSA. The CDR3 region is CASSFLSWTGVSDEQFF. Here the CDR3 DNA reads TGTGCCAGCAGCTTCCTTTCTTGGACTGGGGTTTCGGATGAGCAGTTCTTC.

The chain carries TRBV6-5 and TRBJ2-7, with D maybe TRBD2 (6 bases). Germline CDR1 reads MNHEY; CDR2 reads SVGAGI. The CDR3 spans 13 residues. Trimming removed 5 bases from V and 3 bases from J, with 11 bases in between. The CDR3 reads CASSPSELYEQYF. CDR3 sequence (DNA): TGTGCCAGCAGTCCTAGCGAGCTCTACGAGCAGTACTTC.

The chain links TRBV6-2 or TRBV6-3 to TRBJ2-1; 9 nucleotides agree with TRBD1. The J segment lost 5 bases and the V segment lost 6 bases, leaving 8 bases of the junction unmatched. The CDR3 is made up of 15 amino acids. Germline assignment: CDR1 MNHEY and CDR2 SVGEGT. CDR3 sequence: CASSPRDRDHNEQFF. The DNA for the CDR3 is TGTGCCAGCAGCCCCCGGGACAGGGATCACAATGAGCAGTTCTTC.

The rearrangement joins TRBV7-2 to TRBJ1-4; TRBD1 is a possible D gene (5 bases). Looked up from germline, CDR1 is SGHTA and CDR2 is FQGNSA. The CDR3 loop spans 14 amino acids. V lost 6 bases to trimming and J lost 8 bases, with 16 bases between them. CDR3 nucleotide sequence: TGTGCCAGCAGTGGGGGGTCATCGGGGGAAAAACTGTTTTTT. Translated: CASSGGSSGEKLFF. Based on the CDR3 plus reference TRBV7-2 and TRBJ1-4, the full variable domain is GAGVSQSPSNKVTEKGKDVELRCDPISGHTALYWYRQSLGQGLEFLIYFQGNSAPDKSGLPSDRFSAERTGGSVSTLTIQRTQQEDSAVYLCASSGGSSGEKLFFGSGTQLSVL.

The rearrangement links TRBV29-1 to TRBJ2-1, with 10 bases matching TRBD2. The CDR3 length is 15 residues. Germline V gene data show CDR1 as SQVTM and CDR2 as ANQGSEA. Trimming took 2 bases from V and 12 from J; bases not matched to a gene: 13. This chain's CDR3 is CSVELAGAERGLQFF. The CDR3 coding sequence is TGCAGCGTTGAACTAGCGGGAGCGGAGAGGGGTCTGCAGTTCTTC.

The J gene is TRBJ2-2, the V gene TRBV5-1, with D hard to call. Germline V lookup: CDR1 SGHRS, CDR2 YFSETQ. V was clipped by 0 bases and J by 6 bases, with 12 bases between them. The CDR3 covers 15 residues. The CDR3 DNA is TGCGCCAGCAGCTTGGTGTCTCCCTTTTCCGGGGAGCTGTTTTTT. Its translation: CASSLVSPFSGELFF.

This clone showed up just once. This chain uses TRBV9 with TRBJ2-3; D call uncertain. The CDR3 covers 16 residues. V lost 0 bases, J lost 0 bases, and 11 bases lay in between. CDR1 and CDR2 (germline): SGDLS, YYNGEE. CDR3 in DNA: TGTGCCAGCAGCGTAGGTAGCAGTAAGAGCACAGATACGCAGTATTTT. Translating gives CASSVGSSKSTDTQYF.

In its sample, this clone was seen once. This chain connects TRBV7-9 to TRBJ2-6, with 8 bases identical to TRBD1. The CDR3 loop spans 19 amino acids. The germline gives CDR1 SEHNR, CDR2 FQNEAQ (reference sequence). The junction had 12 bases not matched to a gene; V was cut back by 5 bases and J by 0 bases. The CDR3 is CASSPLGQGRLSGANVLTF. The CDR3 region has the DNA TGTGCCAGCAGCCCCCTCGGACAGGGAAGACTCTCTGGGGCCAACGTCCTGACTTTC.

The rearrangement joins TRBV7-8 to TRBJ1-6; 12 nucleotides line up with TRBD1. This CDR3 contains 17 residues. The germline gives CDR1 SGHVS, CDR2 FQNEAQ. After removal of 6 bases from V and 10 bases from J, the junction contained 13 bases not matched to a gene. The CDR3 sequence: CASRPPGTGGAGSPLHF. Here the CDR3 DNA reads TGTGCCAGCAGGCCTCCTGGGACAGGGGGCGCCGGATCACCCCTCCACTTT. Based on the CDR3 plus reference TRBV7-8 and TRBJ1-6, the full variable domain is GAGVSQSPRYKVAKRGQDVALRCDPISGHVSLFWYQQALGQGPEFLTYFQNEAQLDKSGLPSDRFFAERPEGSVSTLKIQRTQQEDSAVYLCASRPPGTGGAGSPLHFGNGTRLTVT.

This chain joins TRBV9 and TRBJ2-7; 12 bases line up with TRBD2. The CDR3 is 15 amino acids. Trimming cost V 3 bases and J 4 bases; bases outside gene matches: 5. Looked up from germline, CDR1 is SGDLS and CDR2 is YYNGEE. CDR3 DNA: TGTGCCAGCAGCGACTGGACTAGCGGGATTTACGAGCAGTACTTC. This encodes CASSDWTSGIYEQYF. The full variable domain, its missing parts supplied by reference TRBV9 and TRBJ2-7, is DSGVTQTPKHLITATGQRVTLRCSPRSGDLSVYWYQQSLDQGLQFLIQYYNGEERAKGNILERFSAQQFPDLHSELNLSSLELGDSALYFCASSDWTSGIYEQYFGPGTRLTVT.

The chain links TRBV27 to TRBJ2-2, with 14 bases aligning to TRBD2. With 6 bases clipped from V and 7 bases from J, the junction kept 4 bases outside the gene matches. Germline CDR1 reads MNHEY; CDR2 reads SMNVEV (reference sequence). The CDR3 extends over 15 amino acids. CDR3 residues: CASSLTSGRGGELFF. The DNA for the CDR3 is TGTGCCAGCAGCCTGACTAGCGGGAGGGGCGGGGAGCTGTTTTTT.

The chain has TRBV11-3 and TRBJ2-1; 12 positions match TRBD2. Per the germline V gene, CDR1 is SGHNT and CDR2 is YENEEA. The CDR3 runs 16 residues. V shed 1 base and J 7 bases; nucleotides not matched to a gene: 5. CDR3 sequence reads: CASSLGTSGKHNEQFF. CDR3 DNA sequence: TGTGCCAGCAGCTTAGGGACTAGCGGGAAGCATAATGAGCAGTTCTTC.

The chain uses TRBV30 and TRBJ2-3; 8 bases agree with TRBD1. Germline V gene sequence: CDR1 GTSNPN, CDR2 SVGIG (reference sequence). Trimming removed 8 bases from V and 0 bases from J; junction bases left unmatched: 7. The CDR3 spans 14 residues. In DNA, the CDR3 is TGTGCCGGCGCAGGGGGCTCTAGCACAGATACGCAGTATTTT. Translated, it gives CAGAGGSSTDTQYF.